The present TCR beta chain was sequenced within a study of beta chain features in type 1 diabetes. Points from the study as a whole: Shortening that was moderate but significant affected the TCRB CDR3s of Type 1 diabetes patients in all four CD4+ subsets. Compared with healthy donors, patients appeared to share more similar naive, central memory and regulatory TCRB repertoires. For patients and controls alike, PCR might favor shorter templates to the same degree.

Since all of the isolated RNA was reverse transcribed, expressed TCRB transcripts were what got sequenced. Generated by immunoSEQ multiplex PCR, the TCRdb table keeps only in-frame clones and is missing some. Seen here are about 260,000 clones, about a fifth observed once, and the top ten hold about 0.027%. V was pared by 4 bases and J by 10 bases, with 21 bases between. Germline-derived CDR1 and CDR2 are SGHRS and YFSETQ. This CDR3 is built from 15 residues. Points on this clone: Its antigen is not identified.

The sample comprised naive CD4+ T cells from blood. The chain combines TRBV5-1 with TRBJ2-1; possibly TRBD2 for D (5 bases). The TCR was taken from a woman aged 40 to 50 with type 1 diabetes. In DNA, the CDR3 is TGCGCCAGCAGCCCCTCCGCAGAGGGTGTGGGCGAGCAGTTCTTC. This translates into CASSPSAEGVGEQFF.